This T cell receptor beta chain was captured by sequencing in a study of T cell repertoires in cytomegalovirus infection. Across the study: Both recently identified HLA-C-restricted and well-studied HLA-B-restricted CMV epitopes were used in the study. Matching HLA type, along with CMV infection, was indicated by public TCR beta signatures. Study outcomes and limitations: Ex vivo, HLA-C-restricted CMV-specific TCR beta clonotypes prevailed over the rest of the response. Based on cumulative public TCR beta family frequency, carriers of CMV plus the relevant HLA were identified.

The germline V and J ends were trimmed by 8 bases and 1 base, with 11 bases remaining between them. This CDR3 comprises 13 residues. Germline CDR1 is SNHLY and CDR2 is FYNNEI. In the case of this clonotype: Antigen unknown.

One entry per CDR3 protein results from TCRdb running MiXCR on the reads. This sample has around 360,000 distinct CDR3 sequences, with about 35% found just once. The source was cultured PBMCs, collected from culture after CMV antigen stimulation. The sequence was collected from a human donor in good health (CMV status not recorded). Some clones in this sample may be carry-over from other donors' samples. The chain recombines TRBV2 with TRBJ1-1, with D perhaps TRBD1 (5 bases). This CDR3 is CASLRDQNTEAFF. As DNA, the CDR3 is TGTGCCAGCCTCCGGGACCAGAACACTGAAGCTTTCTTT.